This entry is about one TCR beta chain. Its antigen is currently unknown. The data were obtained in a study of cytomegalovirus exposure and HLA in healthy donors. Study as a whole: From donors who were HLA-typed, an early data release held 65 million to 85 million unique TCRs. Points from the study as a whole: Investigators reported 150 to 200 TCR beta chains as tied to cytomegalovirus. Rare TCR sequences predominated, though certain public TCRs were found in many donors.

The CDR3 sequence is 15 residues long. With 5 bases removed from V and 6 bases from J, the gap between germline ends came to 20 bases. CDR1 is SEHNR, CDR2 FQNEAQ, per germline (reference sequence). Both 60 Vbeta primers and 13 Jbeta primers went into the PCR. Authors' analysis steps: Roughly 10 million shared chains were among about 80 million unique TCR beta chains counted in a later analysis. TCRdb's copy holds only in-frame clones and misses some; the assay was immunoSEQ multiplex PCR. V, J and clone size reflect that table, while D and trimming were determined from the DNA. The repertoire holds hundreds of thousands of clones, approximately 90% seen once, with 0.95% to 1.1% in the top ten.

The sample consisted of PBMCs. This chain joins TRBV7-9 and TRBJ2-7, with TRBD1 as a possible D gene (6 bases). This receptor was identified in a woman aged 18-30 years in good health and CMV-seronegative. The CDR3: CASSKHRVSRGEQYF. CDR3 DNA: TGTGCCAGCAGCAAACACAGGGTCTCCCGGGGCGAGCAGTACTTC.